This TCR beta chain is drawn from a study of CD8+CD57+ T cells in acquired aplastic anemia. Study-wide background: Sorting CD4+ and CD8+ cells gave DNA averaging approximately 3 ug. Where healthy donors were concerned, CD4+ cells averaged approximately 10 million reads.

Study results and caveats: The CD8+ Simpson's diversity of patients and controls was not significantly different. The study identified almost 30 CD8+ CDR3 sequences shared by patients and controls.

Turning to this clonotype: What it recognizes is unknown.

The CDR3 is 15 amino acids. Trimming took off 6 bases at V and 3 bases at J, with 17 bases between the two ends. Germline-derived CDR1 and CDR2 are WSHSY and SAAADI. The template used for profiling TCR beta VDJ and CDR3 was genomic DNA. MiXCR was run by TCRdb on the reads, yielding one entry per CDR3 protein. Among some 200,000 distinct CDR3 sequences listed, around 60% were seen once. The chain couples TRBV10-2 to TRBJ1-1; D possibly corresponds to TRBD1 (6 bases). Sequences were obtained from sorted CD4+, CD8+, or CD8+CD57+ T cells (not recorded which) from PBMCs. The sequence derives from a human donor in good health. CDR3: CASREQGRGDTEAFF. The CDR3 bases are TGCGCCAGCAGGGAACAGGGAAGGGGGGACACTGAAGCTTTCTTT.